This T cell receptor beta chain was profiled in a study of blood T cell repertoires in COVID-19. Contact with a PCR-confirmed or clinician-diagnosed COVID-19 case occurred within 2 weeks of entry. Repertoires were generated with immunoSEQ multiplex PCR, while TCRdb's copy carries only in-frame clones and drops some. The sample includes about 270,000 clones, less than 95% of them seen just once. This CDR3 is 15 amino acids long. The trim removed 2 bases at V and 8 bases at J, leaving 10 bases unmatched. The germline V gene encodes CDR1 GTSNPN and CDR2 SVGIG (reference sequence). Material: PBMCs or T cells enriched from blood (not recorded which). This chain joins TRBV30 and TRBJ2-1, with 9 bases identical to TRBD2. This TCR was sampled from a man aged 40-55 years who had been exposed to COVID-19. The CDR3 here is CAWSLSGRFKDEQFF. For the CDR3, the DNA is TGTGCCTGGAGTCTCAGCGGGAGGTTCAAGGATGAGCAGTTCTTC.